This T cell receptor (beta chain) came from a study of spatial heterogeneity in lung cancer. At least ten counts were recorded for this clonotype. Time point reported: blood at routine non-recurrence follow-up after resection. From tumor, nontumor lung or frozen PBMC, whole RNA was taken unsorted for sequencing. The CDR3 consists of 14 residues. Germline V gives CDR1 SEHNR, CDR2 FQNEAQ (reference sequence). The V end lost 6 bases, the J end lost 5 bases, and 16 bases lay between the germline ends. TCRdb reprocessed the 5' RACE reads with MiXCR, giving one entry per CDR3 protein. The sample records around 120,000 distinct CDR3 sequences, about 12% being singletons.

The chain uses TRBV7-9 and TRBJ1-1; D is unclear. The sequenced sample was PBMCs, obtained at follow-up. The clonotype originates from a male donor with early-stage non-small cell lung cancer. The CDR3, as DNA: TGTGCCAGCAGACTAAACACCGACGGAACTGAAGCTTTCTTT. This translates into CASRLNTDGTEAFF. Using reference TRBV7-9 and TRBJ1-1 for the parts outside the CDR3, the full variable domain is DTGVSQNPRHKITKRGQNVTFRCDPISEHNRLYWYRQTLGQGPEFLTYFQNEAQLEKSRLLSDRFSAERPKGSFSTLEIQRTEQGDSAMYLCASRLNTDGTEAFFGQGTRLTVV.